These 3 T cell receptor beta chains were sequenced from one sample in a study of CD8 T cells in ankylosing spondylitis. Study observations and caveats: Several highly homologous variants formed a TCR beta motif that appeared characteristic of ankylosing spondylitis blood.

TCRdb re-analysed the 5' RACE reads in MiXCR, keeping a single row per CDR3 protein. The profile covers about 800,000 distinct CDR3 sequences, with about an eighth appearing a single time and just over 0.5% taken by the ten largest. No antigen is known for these receptors. Material for sequencing was blood, either unsorted or a sorted T cell fraction (not recorded which). Every receptor here comes from a male donor with ankylosing spondylitis.

The chain joins TRBV6-2 or TRBV6-3 to TRBJ2-1; 10 bases are a match to TRBD2. Trimming at V came to 5 bases and at J to 1 base, leaving 11 bases not matched to a gene. The CDR3 loop spans 18 amino acids. Germline CDR1 and CDR2: MNHEY and SVGEGT. For the CDR3, the DNA is TGTGCCAGCAGTCTCCGAGGAGCGGGGGGGCCTTCCTACAATGAGCAGTTCTTC. Protein product: CASSLRGAGGPSYNEQFF.

This clonotype was seen a handful of times. The chain has TRBV20-1 and TRBJ2-7; D call uncertain. Germline lookup yields CDR1 DFQATT and CDR2 SNEGSKA (reference sequence). Trimming left V 3 bases short and J 7 bases short, with 13 bases between. The CDR3 runs to 12 residues. This chain's CDR3 is CSASLKDIEQYF. The CDR3 coding sequence is TGCAGTGCTAGTCTCAAGGATATAGAGCAGTACTTC.

This clonotype was recorded a few times. V usage is TRBV18 and J usage is TRBJ1-1; possibly TRBD1 for D (6 bases). The CDR3 length is 13 residues. V gave up 7 bases and J gave up 2 bases, with 11 bases separating them. From germline, CDR1 is KGHSH and CDR2 LQKENI. The CDR3 DNA follows: TGTGCCAGCTTTGGACAGATTAACACTGAAGCTTTCTTT. Translating gives CASFGQINTEAFF.